This T cell receptor beta chain was recovered during a study of OX40 agonist ivuxolimab in advanced cancers. Data came from immunoSEQ multiplex PCR; TCRdb stores just in-frame clones and leaves some out. The table lists 35,000 to 50,000 clones, 80% to 90% of them singletons. Unmatched junction bases numbered 12, after V lost 8 bases and J lost 6 bases. Germline lookup yields CDR1 MNHEY and CDR2 SMNVEV (reference sequence). CDR3 length equals 15 residues. The chain links TRBV27 to TRBJ2-2; 7 nucleotides align to TRBD1. This clonotype originated in an adult with an advanced solid tumor such as melanoma, head and neck, liver or kidney cancer. Sequences were derived from CD4+ or CD8+ T cells sorted from blood, sampled in a trial of the OX40 agonist ivuxolimab. CDR3 region: CASQVGRGLPGELFF. The CDR3 nucleotides are TGTGCCAGCCAAGTGGGCAGGGGGTTACCCGGGGAGCTGTTTTTT.